This T cell receptor (beta chain) comes out of a study of cytomegalovirus exposure and HLA in healthy donors. Notes on the study in general: Per a later analysis, HLA-associated TCR beta chains showed more clonal expansion than other, equally common TCR beta chains. Using a false discovery rate of 0.05, a later analysis showed that 15,000 to 20,000 TCR beta sequences were associated with HLA alleles. On later analysis, the bulk of CMV-associated TCR beta chains appeared to be HLA-restricted.

The CDR3 has 14 residues. The V gene lost 5 bases and the J gene lost 0 bases, with 10 bases spanning the gap. The germline V gene has CDR1 LGHNT and CDR2 FRNRAP. The PCR contained 60 Vbeta and 13 Jbeta primers. Sequencing was performed with immunoSEQ multiplex PCR; in TCRdb, only in-frame clones are kept and a portion is missing. The table records 90,000 to 120,000 clones, around 73% of them present only once. As concerns this clone: The antigen is not known.

The sequenced sample was PBMCs. This TCR came from a young man in good health and CMV-seronegative. The V and J genes are TRBV12-5 and TRBJ2-5, with D possibly matching TRBD1 (5 bases). Here the CDR3 DNA reads TGTGCTAGTGGTCCCGGACACCACCAAGAGACCCAGTACTTC. This translates into CASGPGHHQETQYF.